This is a list of T cell receptor beta chains from one sample in a study of shared clonotypes between healthy human individuals. Only in-frame clones appear in the TCRdb table, and some are missing; sequencing was by immunoSEQ multiplex PCR. This table holds 490,000 or so clones, less than 80% found once. Sequences were obtained from PBMCs. The origin of the receptors is a woman aged 40 to 50 in good health. Some clones in this sample may be carry-over from other donors' samples. The CDR3 runs from the conserved cysteine through the conserved F or W. Fields, in order: V gene, J gene, D gene, clone size, CDR3 protein, CDR3 DNA. D genes are given only for firm matches. Some rows have no size entry. The others give once, few or many, or a class for an expanded clone.

V gene: TRBV7-9
J gene: TRBJ2-1
D gene: TRBD1
clone size: -
CDR3 protein: CASSLGGTGNEQFF
CDR3 DNA: TGTGCCAGCAGCTTAGGAGGGACAGGGAATGAGCAGTTCTTC

V gene: TRBV30
J gene: TRBJ1-6
D gene: -
clone size: -
CDR3 protein: CAWSEQGGSSPLHF
CDR3 DNA: TGTGCCTGGAGTGAACAGGGAGGGAGTTCACCCCTCCACTTT

V gene: TRBV10-3
J gene: TRBJ2-1
D gene: -
clone size: -
CDR3 protein: CASTPTGGYSYNEQFF
CDR3 DNA: TGTGCCAGCACCCCAACGGGCGGTTACTCCTACAATGAGCAGTTCTTC

V gene: TRBV19
J gene: TRBJ2-7
D gene: TRBD1
clone size: -
CDR3 protein: CASSDRGSYEQYF
CDR3 DNA: TGTGCCAGTAGTGACAGGGGATCCTACGAGCAGTACTTC

V gene: TRBV7-6
J gene: TRBJ2-1
D gene: -
clone size: -
CDR3 protein: CASSLFLADNNEQFF
CDR3 DNA: TGTGCCAGCAGCTTATTTTTAGCGGACAACAATGAGCAGTTCTTC

V gene: TRBV11-2
J gene: TRBJ2-1
D gene: -
clone size: -
CDR3 protein: CASSPQAFSYNEQFF
CDR3 DNA: TGTGCCAGCAGCCCGCAAGCTTTCTCCTACAATGAGCAGTTCTTC

V gene: TRBV25-1
J gene: TRBJ2-7
D gene: -
clone size: -
CDR3 protein: CASSPGQFKASHEQYF
CDR3 DNA: TGTGCCAGCAGTCCAGGACAGTTTAAGGCCTCCCACGAGCAGTACTTC

V gene: TRBV7-8
J gene: TRBJ2-7
D gene: TRBD2
clone size: -
CDR3 protein: CASSPTLAVVGYEQYF
CDR3 DNA: TGTGCCAGCAGCCCGACCCTAGCGGTCGTAGGCTACGAGCAGTACTTC

V gene: TRBV18
J gene: TRBJ2-7
D gene: -
clone size: -
CDR3 protein: CASPRGPNISYEQYF
CDR3 DNA: TGTGCCAGCCCCCGGGGGCCCAATATCTCCTACGAGCAGTACTTC

V gene: TRBV9
J gene: TRBJ2-1
D gene: TRBD2
clone size: -
CDR3 protein: CASSVGLAERVEQFF
CDR3 DNA: TGTGCCAGCAGCGTAGGGCTAGCGGAACGGGTTGAGCAGTTCTTC

V gene: TRBV18
J gene: TRBJ1-1
D gene: -
clone size: few
CDR3 protein: CASSPGEAEAFF
CDR3 DNA: TGTGCCAGCTCACCAGGGGAGGCTGAAGCTTTCTTT

V gene: TRBV4-1
J gene: TRBJ2-7
D gene: TRBD2
clone size: -
CDR3 protein: CASSRTSGLALYEQYF
CDR3 DNA: TGCGCCAGCAGCCGTACATCGGGACTAGCGCTCTACGAGCAGTACTTC

V gene: TRBV5-1
J gene: TRBJ1-4
D gene: -
clone size: -
CDR3 protein: CASSLGQATVEKLFF
CDR3 DNA: TGCGCCAGCAGCTTGGGTCAGGCTACGGTTGAAAAACTGTTTTTT

V gene: TRBV19
J gene: TRBJ2-5
D gene: TRBD2
clone size: -
CDR3 protein: CASRSSGRETQYF
CDR3 DNA: TGTGCCAGTAGGTCTAGCGGGAGAGAGACCCAGTACTTC

V gene: TRBV6-4
J gene: TRBJ2-4
D gene: TRBD2
clone size: once
CDR3 protein: CASIRTGTSVPKNIQYF
CDR3 DNA: TGTGCCAGCATCAGAACCGGGACTAGCGTCCCCAAAAACATTCAGTACTTC

V gene: TRBV7-9
J gene: TRBJ1-5
D gene: TRBD1
clone size: -
CDR3 protein: CASSGGQNPSEPQHF
CDR3 DNA: TGTGCCAGCAGTGGGGGACAGAACCCTTCGGAGCCCCAGCATTTT

V gene: TRBV11-2
J gene: TRBJ2-2
D gene: -
clone size: -
CDR3 protein: CASSLGGNGELFF
CDR3 DNA: TGTGCCAGCAGCTTAGGGGGAAACGGGGAGCTGTTTTTT

V gene: TRBV18
J gene: TRBJ2-2
D gene: -
clone size: -
CDR3 protein: CASSPQPSPTGELFF
CDR3 DNA: TGTGCCAGCTCACCACAGCCCAGTCCCACCGGGGAGCTGTTTTTT

V gene: TRBV6-1
J gene: TRBJ1-5
D gene: -
clone size: few
CDR3 protein: CASSVGGNNQPQHF
CDR3 DNA: TGTGCCAGCAGTGTGGGAGGAAACAATCAGCCCCAGCATTTT

V gene: TRBV5-6
J gene: TRBJ2-7
D gene: TRBD2
clone size: -
CDR3 protein: CASSPRWGLAGEVYEQYF
CDR3 DNA: TGTGCCAGCAGCCCCCGGTGGGGACTAGCGGGAGAAGTTTACGAGCAGTACTTC

V gene: TRBV28
J gene: TRBJ1-4
D gene: -
clone size: -
CDR3 protein: CAAGRGEKLFF
CDR3 DNA: TGTGCCGCGGGAAGAGGGGAAAAACTGTTTTTT

V gene: TRBV6-5
J gene: TRBJ2-1
D gene: -
clone size: -
CDR3 protein: CASRPDSYNEQFF
CDR3 DNA: TGTGCCAGCAGACCCGACAGTTACAATGAGCAGTTCTTC

V gene: TRBV2
J gene: TRBJ2-3
D gene: -
clone size: -
CDR3 protein: CASNQQGADTQYF
CDR3 DNA: TGTGCCAGCAACCAACAGGGAGCAGATACGCAGTATTTT

V gene: TRBV6-1
J gene: TRBJ2-5
D gene: TRBD2
clone size: -
CDR3 protein: CASSELGGLRLAGVRETQYF
CDR3 DNA: TGTGCCAGCAGTGAACTGGGGGGCTTGCGACTAGCGGGAGTCAGAGAGACCCAGTACTTC

V gene: TRBV11-2
J gene: TRBJ2-3
D gene: -
clone size: -
CDR3 protein: CASSLGVAHTDTQYF
CDR3 DNA: TGTGCCAGCAGCTTAGGGGTAGCGCACACAGATACGCAGTATTTT

V gene: TRBV6-1
J gene: TRBJ2-7
D gene: TRBD2
clone size: -
CDR3 protein: CASSRGLGSYEQYF
CDR3 DNA: TGTGCCAGTTCCCGGGGACTAGGCTCCTACGAGCAGTACTTC

V gene: TRBV15
J gene: TRBJ2-7
D gene: -
clone size: once
CDR3 protein: CATSRGRALDEQYF
CDR3 DNA: TGTGCCACCAGCAGAGGCAGGGCCCTGGACGAGCAGTACTTC

V gene: TRBV30
J gene: TRBJ2-1
D gene: -
clone size: -
CDR3 protein: CAWSRTTLHEQFF
CDR3 DNA: TGTGCATGGAGTCGGACTACGTTACATGAGCAATTCTTC

V gene: TRBV19
J gene: TRBJ2-6
D gene: TRBD1
clone size: -
CDR3 protein: CASSDRASDVLTF
CDR3 DNA: TGTGCCAGTTCTGACAGGGCCTCTGACGTCCTGACTTTC

V gene: TRBV2
J gene: TRBJ2-5
D gene: -
clone size: -
CDR3 protein: CASSRQQETQYF
CDR3 DNA: TGTGCCAGCAGCAGACAACAAGAGACCCAGTACTTC

V gene: TRBV28
J gene: TRBJ2-7
D gene: -
clone size: -
CDR3 protein: CASRRPGYEQYF
CDR3 DNA: TGTGCCAGCAGAAGACCCGGCTACGAGCAGTACTTC

V gene: TRBV2
J gene: TRBJ1-1
D gene: -
clone size: -
CDR3 protein: CASSEAGNTEAFF
CDR3 DNA: TGTGCCAGCAGTGAAGCGGGGAACACTGAAGCTTTCTTT

V gene: TRBV25-1
J gene: TRBJ1-1
D gene: -
clone size: -
CDR3 protein: CASTARGNTEAFF
CDR3 DNA: TGTGCCAGCACCGCCCGGGGGAACACTGAAGCTTTCTTT

V gene: TRBV19
J gene: TRBJ1-4
D gene: -
clone size: -
CDR3 protein: CASSLRTATNEKLFF
CDR3 DNA: TGTGCCAGTAGTCTAAGGACAGCAACTAATGAAAAACTGTTTTTT

V gene: TRBV27
J gene: TRBJ2-7
D gene: TRBD2
clone size: many
CDR3 protein: CASERTSGRAEDYEQYF
CDR3 DNA: TGTGCCAGCGAAAGGACTAGCGGGAGGGCGGAGGACTACGAGCAGTACTTC

V gene: TRBV27
J gene: TRBJ2-7
D gene: TRBD2
clone size: few
CDR3 protein: CASSPSGRPYEQYF
CDR3 DNA: TGTGCCAGCAGTCCGAGCGGGAGACCCTACGAGCAGTACTTC

V gene: TRBV5-5
J gene: TRBJ1-2
D gene: TRBD1
clone size: -
CDR3 protein: CASSDGTGLGYGYTF
CDR3 DNA: TGTGCCAGCAGTGACGGGACAGGGCTAGGCTATGGCTACACCTTC

V gene: TRBV11-2
J gene: TRBJ2-7
D gene: TRBD1
clone size: -
CDR3 protein: CASSSGTGDEQYF
CDR3 DNA: TGTGCCAGCAGTTCCGGGACAGGGGACGAGCAGTACTTC

V gene: TRBV7-9
J gene: TRBJ1-4
D gene: TRBD1
clone size: many
CDR3 protein: CASSLARLGQGARGEKLFF
CDR3 DNA: TGTGCCAGCAGCTTGGCCCGGTTGGGACAGGGGGCGCGAGGTGAAAAACTGTTTTTT

V gene: TRBV11-2
J gene: TRBJ2-3
D gene: TRBD2
clone size: -
CDR3 protein: CASSLIAGGSTDTQYF
CDR3 DNA: TGTGCCAGCAGCTTAATAGCGGGAGGGAGCACAGATACGCAGTATTTT

V gene: TRBV18
J gene: TRBJ2-7
D gene: -
clone size: once
CDR3 protein: CASSPGLGLEQYF
CDR3 DNA: TGTGCCAGCTCACCAGGGCTGGGGCTCGAGCAGTACTTC

V gene: TRBV14
J gene: TRBJ2-1
D gene: -
clone size: many
CDR3 protein: CASSQERPPRRLPQENYNEQFF
CDR3 DNA: TGTGCCAGCAGCCAAGAACGCCCCCCCCGGAGGCTACCCCAAGAAAATTACAATGAGCAGTTCTTC